These 11 T cell receptor beta chains were sequenced from one sample in a study of blood T cell repertoires in COVID-19. Sequenced by immunoSEQ multiplex PCR; TCRdb stores in-frame clones only, minus some. In the table there are 300,000 to 350,000 clones, roughly 85% of which are singletons. Source material: PBMCs or T cells enriched from blood (not recorded which). These receptors were collected from a man aged 25 to 40 who had recovered from COVID-19.

J is TRBJ1-1 and V is TRBV5-1, with D tentatively TRBD1 (6 bases). V lost 3 bases and J 0 bases, leaving 12 bases between the germline ends. This CDR3 is 15 amino acids long. Germline V gene lookup returns CDR1 SGHRS and CDR2 YFSETQ. The CDR3 protein is CASSSGQTMNTEAFF. CDR3 sequence (DNA): TGCGCCAGCAGCTCCGGACAGACCATGAACACTGAAGCTTTCTTT. Full variable domain (missing parts from reference TRBV5-1 and TRBJ1-1): KAGVTQTPRYLIKTRGQQVTLSCSPISGHRSVSWYQQTPGQGLQFLFEYFSETQRNKGNFPGRFSGRQFSNSRSEMNVSTLELGDSALYLCASSSGQTMNTEAFFGQGTRLTVV.

V gene TRBV5-6 combines with J gene TRBJ1-5; D unclear. CDR1 is SGHDT, CDR2 YYEEEE, per germline. This CDR3 spans 16 amino acids. The V gene lost 0 bases and the J gene lost 2 bases, with 12 bases spanning the gap. The CDR3 DNA is TGTGCCAGCAGCTTGGTGGGCGCGGAGGGCAATCAGCCCCAGCATTTT. It encodes CASSLVGAEGNQPQHF.

The rearrangement links TRBV19 to TRBJ2-7; 11 nucleotides agree with TRBD1. Per the germline V gene, CDR1 is LNHDA and CDR2 is SQIVND (reference sequence). The CDR3 contains 14 residues. The V segment lost 3 bases and the J segment 3 bases; nucleotides outside the gene matches: 1. In DNA, the CDR3 is TGTGCCAGTAGTATGGGGACAGGGGGCTACGAGCAGTACTTC. Its translation: CASSMGTGGYEQYF.

J is TRBJ1-2 and V is TRBV2, with TRBD1 identical over 7 bases. The CDR3 has 14 amino acids. The germline V gene has CDR1 SNHLY and CDR2 FYNNEI. With 4 bases clipped from V and 4 bases from J, the junction kept 6 bases outside the gene matches. The DNA for the CDR3 is TGTGCCAGCAGTGGACAGGGAGGAAGCTATGGCTACACCTTC. This sequence encodes CASSGQGGSYGYTF. Filled out from reference TRBV2 and TRBJ1-2, the complete variable domain reads EPEVTQTPSHQVTQMGQEVILRCVPISNHLYFYWYRQILGQKVEFLVSFYNNEISEKSEIFDDQFSVERPDGSNFTLKIRSTKLEDSAMYFCASSGQGGSYGYTFGSGTRLTVV.

The table lists this clone with a count of one. This chain uses TRBV25-1 with TRBJ1-4; D is uncertain. This CDR3 has 13 amino acids. The germline CDR1 and CDR2 sequences are MGHDK and SYGVNS. V lost 6 bases, J lost 8 bases, and 13 bases lay in between. CDR3 amino acids: CASRDSGLEKLFF. CDR3 DNA: TGTGCCAGCAGGGATTCGGGTCTCGAAAAACTGTTTTTT.

The V gene is TRBV5-8, the J gene TRBJ1-1; 7 bases agree with TRBD1. This CDR3 is built from 13 residues. The V gene's germline CDR1 is SGHTS and CDR2 YDEGEE. V lost 3 bases, J lost 6 bases, and 5 bases stayed unmatched. The CDR3 loop is CASSSYRGSEAFF. DNA of the CDR3: TGTGCCAGCAGCTCCTACAGGGGCTCTGAAGCTTTCTTT.

V usage is TRBV2 and J usage is TRBJ2-1, with 8 bases that match TRBD2. This CDR3 region has 15 residues. J lost 0 bases, V lost 6 bases, and 4 bases had no gene match. The germline CDR1 and CDR2 sequences are SNHLY and FYNNEI. The chain's CDR3 is CASSESGSSYNEQFF. The CDR3 coding sequence is TGTGCCAGCAGCGAGAGCGGGAGCTCCTACAATGAGCAGTTCTTC. The entire variable domain, with the rest obtained from reference TRBV2 and TRBJ2-1, is as follows: EPEVTQTPSHQVTQMGQEVILRCVPISNHLYFYWYRQILGQKVEFLVSFYNNEISEKSEIFDDQFSVERPDGSNFTLKIRSTKLEDSAMYFCASSESGSSYNEQFFGPGTRLTVL.

The CDR3 is CSVYFSGGYDTEAFF. The CDR3 coding sequence is TGCAGCGTTTACTTCTCGGGGGGTTATGACACTGAAGCTTTCTTT. This chain links TRBV29-1 with TRBJ1-1; possible D gene TRBD1, 5 bases. CDR1 and CDR2 from the germline V gene are SQVTM and ANQGSEA. V lost 5 bases and J lost 3, with 19 bases in between. The CDR3 contains 15 residues.

The V call is TRBV10-1, the J call TRBJ2-3; D is unresolved. V dropped 0 bases and J dropped 2 bases, with 18 bases sitting between them. The CDR3 totals 18 residues. Germline V gives CDR1 WNHNN, CDR2 SYGVQD (reference sequence). CDR3 nucleotide sequence: TGCGCCAGCAGTGAGTCGGGCATACAGCCAGTTAACACAGATACGCAGTATTTT. It codes for CASSESGIQPVNTDTQYF.

The table lists this clone with a few counts. The chain uses TRBV4-2 and TRBJ1-2; no clear D gene. Per the germline V gene, CDR1 is LGHNA and CDR2 is YNFKEQ. The CDR3 spans 11 residues. V lost 1 base, J lost 8 bases, and 5 bases lay in between. CDR3 DNA sequence: TGTGCCAGCAGCCAAGGTACAGGCTACACCTTC. Translating gives CASSQGTGYTF.

The CDR3 coding sequence is TGTGCCTGGAGTGTTCCCCCGGCGGGGGTGAGCTCCTACGAGCAGTACTTC. This codes for CAWSVPPAGVSSYEQYF. V and J are TRBV30 and TRBJ2-7; 7 bases are shared with TRBD2. After removal of 0 bases from V and 0 bases from J, the junction contained 11 bases not matched to a gene. CDR3 length: 17 residues. The V gene's germline CDR1 is GTSNPN and CDR2 SVGIG (reference sequence).